The 12 T cell receptor beta chains below were found in one sample sequenced in a study of blood T cell repertoires in COVID-19. Produced via immunoSEQ multiplex PCR; TCRdb's table is partial and in-frame only. The table lists over 150,000 clones, around 82% of them singletons. Material for sequencing was peripheral blood. The receptors stem from a man in his 60s with COVID-19, enrolled during active disease.

This clone occurred many times. The genes are TRBV14 and TRBJ1-2, with D possibly matching TRBD1 (6 bases). The ends were cut back, 4 bases at V and 6 bases at J, with 18 bases in the middle. Germline CDR1 reads SGHDN; CDR2 reads FVKESK. The CDR3 length is 15 residues. CDR3 sequence (DNA): TGTGCCAGCAGCCCACGTCGCGCAGGGGTGGATGGCTACACCTTC. Its translation is CASSPRRAGVDGYTF.

In its sample, this clone was seen a few times. This chain uses TRBV6-5 with TRBJ2-7; D is unclear. Trimming took 11 bases from V and 2 from J, leaving 16 bases between them. Germline V gene sequence: CDR1 MNHEY, CDR2 SVGAGI. This CDR3 comprises 13 residues. CDR3 sequence (DNA): TGTGCCGCTACCACTTTAGCCCCCTACGAGCAGTACTTC. Translating gives CAATTLAPYEQYF.

The J gene is TRBJ2-7, the V gene TRBV7-2; TRBD2 might be the D (6 bases). This CDR3 contains 17 residues. V was cut by 2 bases and J by 2 bases, with 19 bases left in between. CDR1 is SGHTA and CDR2 is FQGNSA in the germline V gene. CDR3 region: CASSLKVWRGYTYEQYF. CDR3 DNA: TGTGCCAGCAGCTTAAAGGTATGGCGGGGCTATACCTACGAGCAGTACTTC.

The CDR3 is CASRMTGSYEQYF. In DNA, the CDR3 is TGCGCCAGCAGAATGACAGGGTCCTACGAGCAGTACTTC. This chain joins TRBV4-3 and TRBJ2-7; 7 nucleotides agree with TRBD1. This CDR3 is built from 13 residues. CDR1 is LGHNA, CDR2 YSLEER, per germline. Unmatched junction bases numbered 3, after V lost 6 bases and J lost 1 base.

The V gene is TRBV6-5, the J gene TRBJ1-2; D might be TRBD1 (6 bases). Germline-derived CDR1 and CDR2 are MNHEY and SVGAGI. This CDR3 is built from 14 residues. V was trimmed by 5 bases and J by 4 bases, leaving 14 bases between them. The CDR3 DNA sequence: TGTGCCAGCAGTCTTAGGACAGAACCCTATGGCTACACCTTC. Residues: CASSLRTEPYGYTF.

This clone was detected only a few times. The chain couples TRBV30 to TRBJ2-3, with TRBD1 matching over 9 bases. J gave up 3 bases and V 5 bases, and 9 bases lay outside the gene matches. Looked up from germline, CDR1 is GTSNPN and CDR2 is SVGIG (reference sequence). The CDR3 loop spans 15 amino acids. CDR3 sequence: CAWDRGLGLTDTQYF. Here the CDR3 DNA reads TGTGCCTGGGACAGGGGGTTGGGATTAACAGATACGCAGTATTTT.

This clone was observed a handful of times. This chain joins TRBV9 and TRBJ2-1, with D possibly being TRBD2 (5 bases). Germline CDR1 is SGDLS and CDR2 is YYNGEE. V was trimmed by 2 bases and J by 9 bases, leaving 12 bases between them. This CDR3 has 13 amino acids. CDR3 loop: CASSVEGPGEQFF. Written as DNA, the CDR3 is TGTGCCAGCAGCGTCGAGGGTCCCGGTGAGCAGTTCTTC.

The J gene is TRBJ2-2, the V gene TRBV11-3, with D possibly being TRBD2 (7 bases). V was cut by 6 bases and J by 7 bases, with 18 bases left in between. Germline lookup yields CDR1 SGHNT and CDR2 YENEEA. CDR3 length equals 15 residues. The CDR3 loop reads CASRPRAGADGELFF. The CDR3 region has the DNA TGTGCCAGCAGGCCCCGTGCGGGGGCGGACGGGGAGCTGTTTTTT.

The chain employs TRBV11-3 and TRBJ2-7, with D possibly TRBD2 on 6 matching bases. This CDR3 has 15 residues. V gave up 0 bases and J gave up 5 bases, with 14 bases separating them. Per the germline V gene, CDR1 is SGHNT and CDR2 is YENEEA. CDR3 coding DNA: TGTGCCAGCAGCTTAGAGAAGACTAGAGGGAACGAGCAGTACTTC. The encoded protein is CASSLEKTRGNEQYF.

The chain couples TRBV27 to TRBJ1-1; TRBD1 might be the D (6 bases). From germline, CDR1 is MNHEY and CDR2 SMNVEV (reference sequence). With 0 bases removed from V and 1 base from J, the gap between germline ends came to 9 bases. This CDR3 region has 15 residues. CDR3 residues: CASSLSPGQNTEAFF. As DNA, the CDR3 is TGTGCCAGCAGTTTATCGCCGGGACAGAACACTGAAGCTTTCTTT.

The chain carries TRBV7-8 and TRBJ2-5, with 7 bases lining up with TRBD2. Trimming at V came to 5 bases and at J to 4 bases, leaving 16 bases not matched to a gene. Germline assignment: CDR1 SGHVS and CDR2 FQNEAQ. The CDR3 runs to 17 residues. The CDR3 protein is CASSQWEGNEGRETQYF. CDR3 nucleotides: TGTGCCAGCAGCCAGTGGGAGGGGAACGAGGGTAGAGAGACCCAGTACTTC.

CDR3 bases: TGTGCCAGCAGTTCGGGACTAGCGGGAGTATCCTACAATGAGCAGTTCTTC. It specifies CASSSGLAGVSYNEQFF. The rearrangement uses TRBV6-2 or TRBV6-3 and TRBJ2-1, with TRBD2 matching 14 bases. V shed 4 bases, J shed 1 base, and the junction held 3 bases outside the gene matches. The CDR3 length is 17 residues. The germline CDR1 and CDR2 sequences are MNHEY and SVGEGT.